This is a list of T cell receptor beta chains from one sample in a study of OX40 agonist ivuxolimab in advanced cancers. Using immunoSEQ multiplex PCR, the repertoire was profiled, and TCRdb retains in-frame clones only, with some absent. Seen here are around 79,000 clones, approximately 86% observed once, and the top ten hold 0.6% to 0.75%. The starting material was CD4+ or CD8+ T cells sorted from blood, obtained in a trial of the OX40 agonist ivuxolimab. The receptor source for this set is an adult with an advanced solid tumor such as melanoma, head and neck, liver or kidney cancer. CDR3s include the opening cysteine and the closing phenylalanine or tryptophan. D genes are given only for firm matches.

j_call v_call d_call cdr3_aa
TRBJ2-1 TRBV5-4 TRBD2 CASSPELLRAGVSNEQFF
TRBJ1-5 TRBV19 - CASRLGVWNQPQHF
TRBJ2-7 TRBV6-1 - CASSASGQLTYEQYF
TRBJ1-5 TRBV18 - CASSPSRGNQPQHF
TRBJ1-3 TRBV11-2 - CASSARTGSRNTIYF
TRBJ1-2 TRBV6-5 - CAISTGGAYGYTF
TRBJ2-2 TRBV30 - CAWSVQANTGELFF
TRBJ1-3 TRBV6-5 - CATGVGTPSGNTIYF
TRBJ1-1 TRBV30 - CAWSVPQVEAFF
TRBJ1-5 TRBV6-6 - CASSSPRGGPLHF
TRBJ2-1 TRBV12-5 TRBD1 CASGFSDRVDEQFF
TRBJ1-2 TRBV9 - CASSAQALGQDGYTF
TRBJ2-1 TRBV11-3 TRBD2 CASSLAGGPLNEQFF
TRBJ2-7 TRBV5-4 - CASSLDRSSSYEQYF
TRBJ2-7 TRBV6-5 - CASSSGSRRYEQYF
TRBJ1-2 TRBV19 - CASRGQAYGYTF
TRBJ2-1 TRBV5-4 TRBD1 CASSEDRAPYNEQFF
TRBJ1-2 TRBV2 TRBD1 CASTDRANYGYTF
TRBJ2-7 TRBV4-3 TRBD2 CASSPSYRGGYEQYF
TRBJ1-1 TRBV30 TRBD1 CARQGARTEAFF
TRBJ1-4 TRBV4-3 - CASSQGGYTNEKLFF
TRBJ1-3 TRBV10-3 TRBD1 CAISESRTGDSGNTIYF
TRBJ1-1 TRBV7-6 - CASSLEGTDTEAFF
TRBJ2-1 TRBV5-4 TRBD2 CASGLAGGSYNEQFF
TRBJ2-1 TRBV1 - CTSSGRLAGNNEQFF
TRBJ2-2 TRBV18 - CASSLDQGSQGTGELFF
TRBJ1-3 TRBV5-4 TRBD1 CASSSGTGRGNTIYF
TRBJ1-2 TRBV10-2 TRBD1 CASSEPGQRYGYTF
TRBJ1-5 TRBV27 - CASRPPGRSNQPQHF
TRBJ1-4 TRBV19 TRBD1 CASSDRGVSEKLFF
TRBJ2-2 TRBV10-3 TRBD1 CAIRGTGKVSGELFF
TRBJ2-1 TRBV27 - CASRARSYNEQFF
TRBJ1-4 TRBV15 TRBD1 CATSRDPGGGEKLFF
TRBJ1-1 TRBV27 TRBD1 CASSLRGQGFWVTEAFF
TRBJ2-1 TRBV28 - CASSFWLAEQFF
TRBJ2-7 TRBV6-1 TRBD1 CASSEAGGKQYF
TRBJ2-5 TRBV19 - CASSIGGGAGETQYF
TRBJ1-5 TRBV19 - CASSIARTGLSQLGTEPQHF
TRBJ1-1 TRBV5-1 TRBD1 CASSLGQGYTEAFF
TRBJ1-5 TRBV5-1 - CASSPEGTTWQPQHF